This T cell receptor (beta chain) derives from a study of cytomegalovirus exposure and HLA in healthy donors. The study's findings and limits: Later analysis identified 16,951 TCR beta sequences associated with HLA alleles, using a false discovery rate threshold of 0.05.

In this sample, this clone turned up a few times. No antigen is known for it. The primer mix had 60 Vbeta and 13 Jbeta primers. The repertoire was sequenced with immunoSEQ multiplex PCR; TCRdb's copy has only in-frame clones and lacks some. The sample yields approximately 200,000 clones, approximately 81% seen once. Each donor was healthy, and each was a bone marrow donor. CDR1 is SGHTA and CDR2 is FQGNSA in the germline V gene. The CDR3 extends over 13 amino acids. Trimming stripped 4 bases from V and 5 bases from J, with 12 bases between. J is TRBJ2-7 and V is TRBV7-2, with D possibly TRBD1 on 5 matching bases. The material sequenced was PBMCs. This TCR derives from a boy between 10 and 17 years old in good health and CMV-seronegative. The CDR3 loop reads CASSSGAGNEQYF. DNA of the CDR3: TGTGCCAGCAGCTCCGGCGCAGGGAACGAGCAGTACTTC. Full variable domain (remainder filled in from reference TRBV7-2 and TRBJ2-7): GAGVSQSPSNKVTEKGKDVELRCDPISGHTALYWYRQSLGQGLEFLIYFQGNSAPDKSGLPSDRFSAERTGGSVSTLTIQRTQQEDSAVYLCASSSGAGNEQYFGPGTRLTVT.